The rows below give T cell receptor beta chains drawn from one sample of a study of CD8 T cells in Susac syndrome. In TCRdb, the immunoSEQ multiplex PCR reads were re-called with MiXCR into one record per CDR3 protein. The sample gives 110,000 to 150,000 distinct CDR3 sequences, roughly 95% of which show up once; 0.065% to 0.095% is in the top ten. Sequenced: CD4+ T cells from PBMCs. These receptors were taken from a human donor with Susac syndrome. CDR3s include the opening cysteine and the closing phenylalanine or tryptophan. Fields, in order: clone size, D gene, J gene, V gene, CDR3 protein, CDR3 DNA. The D gene is left open where the match is weak. Clone sizes are given selectively: once, few, many, or a class where the clone is expanded.

-,-,TRBJ2-5,TRBV20-1,CSANGPFQETQYF,TGCAGTGCAAACGGACCCTTCCAAGAGACCCAGTACTTC
-,-,TRBJ2-1,TRBV3-1,CASSQGAGGNEQFF,TGTGCCAGCAGCCAAGGGGCCGGTGGCAATGAGCAGTTCTTC
-,-,TRBJ1-5,TRBV7-2,CASSWGQEQPQHF,TGTGCCAGCAGCTGGGGGCAGGAACAGCCCCAGCATTTT
once,-,TRBJ2-7,TRBV24-1,CATSLSQGEQYF,TGTGCCACCAGCCTCTCTCAGGGCGAGCAGTACTTC
-,-,TRBJ1-5,TRBV20-1,CSARDSSGAFGQPQHF,TGCAGTGCTAGAGATAGTAGTGGGGCTTTCGGTCAGCCCCAGCATTTT
-,-,TRBJ2-3,TRBV25-1,CASTGRLSTDTQYF,TGTGCCAGCACAGGGCGGCTTAGCACAGATACGCAGTATTTT
once,-,TRBJ1-6,TRBV20-1,CSARTFTDSPLHF,TGCAGTGCTAGGACGTTCACGGATTCACCCCTCCACTTT
-,-,TRBJ2-7,TRBV27,CASSLKIGDEQYF,TGTGCCAGCAGTTTAAAGATAGGGGACGAGCAGTACTTC
-,-,TRBJ1-5,TRBV23-1,CASSQGAQGIRQPQHF,TGCGCCAGCAGTCAGGGCGCCCAGGGGATAAGGCAGCCCCAGCATTTT
few,TRBD2,TRBJ2-1,TRBV29-1,CSVDLAGRNEQFF,TGCAGCGTTGACCTAGCGGGACGCAATGAGCAGTTCTTC
-,-,TRBJ1-5,TRBV3-1,CASSLGHQNQPQHF,TGTGCCAGCAGCCTGGGACATCAGAATCAGCCCCAGCATTTT
-,-,TRBJ1-1,TRBV6-5,CASTHSGWGAENTEAFF,TGTGCCAGCACTCACTCCGGTTGGGGAGCAGAAAACACTGAAGCTTTCTTT
-,-,TRBJ2-7,TRBV14,CASRRGGPGYEQYF,TGTGCCAGCAGGAGAGGGGGGCCGGGCTACGAGCAGTACTTC
once,-,TRBJ1-1,TRBV18,CASSPFPSGTKYNTEAFF,TGTGCCAGCTCACCCTTTCCGTCAGGAACCAAATATAACACTGAAGCTTTCTTT
-,TRBD1,TRBJ2-4,TRBV12-3/TRBV12-4,CASRGTGDLQYF,TGTGCCAGCAGGGGGACAGGTGATCTTCAGTACTTC
-,-,TRBJ2-3,TRBV10-3,CAISDYGGTDTQYF,TGTGCCATCAGTGACTACGGGGGCACAGATACGCAGTATTTT
once,-,TRBJ1-2,TRBV12-3/TRBV12-4,CASSSGDYGYTF,TGTGCCAGCAGCTCAGGGGACTATGGCTACACCTTC